This passage covers 10 T cell receptor beta chains from one sample sequenced in a study of OX40 agonist ivuxolimab in advanced cancers. The method was immunoSEQ multiplex PCR; TCRdb's version includes in-frame clones alone and lacks a portion of them. The sample holds around 79,000 clones, roughly 85% seen once. The specimen was CD4+ or CD8+ T cells sorted from blood, collected in a trial of the OX40 agonist ivuxolimab. These receptors were taken from an adult with an advanced solid tumor such as melanoma, head and neck, liver or kidney cancer.

The rearrangement joins TRBV7-8 to TRBJ1-1; D gene unclear. CDR3 length equals 13 residues. V was shortened by 3 bases and J by 0 bases, with 5 bases between the two germline ends. CDR1 is SGHVS and CDR2 is FQNEAQ in the germline V gene. The chain's CDR3 is CASSFEVNTEAFF. The CDR3, as DNA: TGTGCCAGCAGCTTCGAAGTGAACACTGAAGCTTTCTTT.

The rearrangement uses TRBV30 and TRBJ2-3; D is uncertain. The CDR3 length is 14 residues. V lost 0 bases and J lost 5, with 12 bases in between. Germline V gives CDR1 GTSNPN, CDR2 SVGIG (reference sequence). CDR3 sequence: CAWSVSLAGDTQYF. The DNA for the CDR3 is TGTGCCTGGAGTGTTTCCCTCGCAGGAGATACGCAGTATTTT.

The chain uses TRBV7-9 and TRBJ2-3; 8 positions agree with TRBD2. The germline CDR1 and CDR2 sequences are SEHNR and FQNEAQ (reference sequence). The CDR3 contains 16 residues. V was clipped by 4 bases and J by 0 bases; unmatched bases: 6. CDR3 coding DNA: TGTGCCAGCAGCTATTTCCCTAGCGGGAGCACAGATACGCAGTATTTT. The encoded protein is CASSYFPSGSTDTQYF.

The rearrangement uses TRBV5-1 and TRBJ2-3; D tentatively fits TRBD1 or TRBD2 (7 bases each). This CDR3 has 19 amino acids. The germline V gene encodes CDR1 SGHRS and CDR2 YFSETQ. The V end was cut by 4 bases, the J end by 0 bases, with 24 bases between. CDR3 sequence (DNA): TGCGCCAGCAGCCCCCTAGGGGGCCGGGGGGCCATAAGCACAGATACGCAGTATTTT. It yields the protein CASSPLGGRGAISTDTQYF.

This clone has a handful of counts. The J gene is TRBJ2-7, the V gene TRBV6-1; D is possibly TRBD1 (6 bases). Germline assignment: CDR1 MNHNS and CDR2 SASEGT. Between the trimmed V and J ends, which lost 7 bases and 6 bases, there was a span of 22 bases. The length of the CDR3 is 15 residues. The DNA for the CDR3 is TGTGCCAGCACAGACAGGACGTCCGGAGATGGCGAGCAGTACTTC. Residues: CASTDRTSGDGEQYF.

The chain links TRBV5-1 to TRBJ2-1; TRBD1 aligns across 11 bases. This CDR3 region has 15 residues. The V and J ends lost 5 bases and 9 bases, in that order; junction bases with no gene match: 10. Germline lookup yields CDR1 SGHRS and CDR2 YFSETQ. In DNA form, the CDR3 reads TGCGCCAGCAGAACGGGGACAGGGGGATTGGGTGAGCAGTTCTTC. Residues: CASRTGTGGLGEQFF.

This chain uses TRBV5-8 with TRBJ1-2, with D maybe TRBD1 (6 bases). V was shortened by 4 bases and J by 4 bases, with 17 bases between the two germline ends. Germline CDR1 is SGHTS and CDR2 is YDEGEE. There are 15 residues in the CDR3. The CDR3 is CASSPGEGGVYGYTF. In nucleotides, the CDR3 is TGTGCCAGCAGCCCAGGGGAGGGTGGTGTCTATGGCTACACCTTC.

The table lists this clone with a few counts. The genes are TRBV19 and TRBJ1-1; TRBD1 matches at 7 bases. The trim removed 5 bases at V and 1 base at J, leaving 7 bases unmatched. Germline-derived CDR1 and CDR2 are LNHDA and SQIVND (reference sequence). The CDR3 runs to 15 residues. The CDR3 coding sequence is TGTGCCAGTAGTGCAACGGGACAGACGAACACTGAAGCTTTCTTT. Protein: CASSATGQTNTEAFF.

The CDR3 loop reads CASSPVGGQDAFF. CDR3 bases: TGTGCCAGCAGCCCAGTGGGGGGGCAGGATGCTTTCTTT. The chain has TRBV7-2 and TRBJ1-1; tentatively, D is TRBD1 (6 bases). The CDR3 is 13 residues long. V gave up 5 bases and J gave up 11 bases, with 18 bases separating them. Germline CDR1 and CDR2: SGHTA and FQGNSA.

This clone has a single count. The chain employs TRBV4-3 and TRBJ2-5; D assignment may be TRBD1 or TRBD2 (5 bases each). CDR1 is LGHNA, CDR2 YSLEER, per germline. The CDR3 has 16 amino acids. V was shortened by 0 bases and J by 4 bases, with 15 bases between the two germline ends. This CDR3 is CASSQDTGTRRETQYF. CDR3 sequence (DNA): TGCGCCAGCAGCCAAGACACCGGGACCCGGCGAGAGACCCAGTACTTC.